The 15 T cell receptor beta chains presented below share a single source sample, sequenced in a study of lymphopenia after photon versus proton radiotherapy. Sequenced by immunoSEQ multiplex PCR; TCRdb stores in-frame clones only, minus some. The table has 35,000 to 40,000 clones, 85% seen once; the top ten hold 2.5% to 3.5%. The sample in question was peripheral blood, obtained from a patient treated with photon-based radiotherapy. The receptors derive from a man between 45 and 60 years old with gastric cancer.

This sequence joins TRBV27 and TRBJ1-2; no clear D gene. The V and J ends lost 4 bases and 4 bases respectively, with 4 bases between them. The CDR3 is made up of 11 amino acids. Germline V gene lookup returns CDR1 MNHEY and CDR2 SMNVEV (reference sequence). The CDR3 region is CASSSGYGYTF. The CDR3, as DNA: TGTGCCAGCAGTTCGGGCTATGGCTACACCTTC.

The gene calls are TRBV9 and TRBJ2-7; 7 positions agree with TRBD1. This CDR3 contains 13 residues. J lost 11 bases, V lost 3 bases, and 11 bases had no gene match. Germline V gene lookup returns CDR1 SGDLS and CDR2 YYNGEE. In nucleotides, the CDR3 is TGTGCCAGCAGCGCAAACAGGGGCCCACCGGAGTACTTC. This sequence encodes CASSANRGPPEYF.

The genes are TRBV5-5 and TRBJ2-1, with a possible D match to TRBD1 (6 bases). Trimming stripped 4 bases from V and 4 bases from J, with 15 bases between. Germline V CDR1 and CDR2: SGHKS, YYEKEE (reference sequence). The CDR3 covers 15 residues. CDR3 in DNA: TGTGCCAGCAGCGCCCTCCCCAGGGGATACAATGAGCAGTTCTTC. Encoded protein: CASSALPRGYNEQFF.

V is TRBV10-3 and J is TRBJ2-7; D is perhaps TRBD2 (5 bases). CDR3 size: 13 residues. Deletions cut 0 bases from V and 8 bases from J, with 11 bases between. Germline V gives CDR1 ENHRY, CDR2 SYGVKD. The CDR3 loop is CAISESASNQQYF. The CDR3 DNA reads TGTGCCATCAGTGAGTCGGCTAGCAACCAGCAGTACTTC.

The rearrangement uses TRBV5-4 and TRBJ1-4; D is uncertain. This CDR3 has 15 amino acids. Per the germline V gene, CDR1 is SGHNT and CDR2 is YYREEE (reference sequence). V was clipped by 0 bases and J by 6 bases, with 12 bases between them. For the CDR3, the DNA is TGTGCCAGCAGCTTGGATCCAGGAAAGGATGAAAAACTGTTTTTT. Amino acid sequence: CASSLDPGKDEKLFF.

This clone was counted once. The J gene is TRBJ2-1, the V gene TRBV10-3; TRBD1 matches at 9 bases. V shed 2 bases and J 7 bases; nucleotides not matched to a gene: 9. Germline loops: CDR1 ENHRY, CDR2 SYGVKD. The CDR3 has 16 residues. In nucleotides, the CDR3 is TGTGCCATCAGTGAGATTCCGGGACAGGGTCGGAATGAGCAGTTCTTC. Translating it yields CAISEIPGQGRNEQFF.

This clone was counted only a few times. This sequence joins TRBV27 and TRBJ2-1; TRBD2 matches 8 bases. Germline loops: CDR1 MNHEY, CDR2 SMNVEV (reference sequence). Trimming removed 0 bases from V and 7 bases from J; junction bases left unmatched: 8. The CDR3 has 16 residues. The CDR3 DNA reads as TGTGCCAGCAGTTTATCGGCGGGGACGGGGGGGAATGAGCAGTTCTTC. Residues: CASSLSAGTGGNEQFF.

The rearrangement joins TRBV14 to TRBJ2-7; 9 nucleotides align to TRBD1. The V and J ends lost 2 bases and 4 bases, in that order; junction bases with no gene match: 3. The CDR3 runs to 14 residues. The germline V gene encodes CDR1 SGHDN and CDR2 FVKESK. For the CDR3, the DNA is TGTGCCAGCAGCCAAACAGGGGGCAAGTACGAGCAGTACTTC. Translation: CASSQTGGKYEQYF.

The V and J genes are TRBV2 and TRBJ2-3; 14 nucleotides line up with TRBD2. After removal of 1 base from V and 6 bases from J, the junction contained 6 bases not matched to a gene. CDR3 length: 17 amino acids. CDR1 is SNHLY and CDR2 is FYNNEI in the germline V gene. Here the CDR3 reads CASSEVRLAGGEDTQYF. As DNA, the CDR3 is TGTGCCAGCAGTGAAGTCCGACTAGCGGGAGGGGAGGATACGCAGTATTTT.

The CDR3 DNA reads as TGTGCCAGCAGCTTAGCGGACAGGGGAACCTACGAGCAGTACTTC. Amino acid sequence: CASSLADRGTYEQYF. The chain links TRBV7-9 to TRBJ2-7, with 9 bases aligning to TRBD1. Looked up from germline, CDR1 is SEHNR and CDR2 is FQNEAQ (reference sequence). V lost 0 bases, J lost 2 bases, and 2 bases stayed unmatched. The CDR3 is made up of 15 amino acids. The full variable domain, rest sourced from reference TRBV7-9 and TRBJ2-7, is DTGVSQNPRHKITKRGQNVTFRCDPISEHNRLYWYRQTLGQGPEFLTYFQNEAQLEKSRLLSDRFSAERPKGSFSTLEIQRTEQGDSAMYLCASSLADRGTYEQYFGPGTRLTVT.

The chain combines TRBV19 with TRBJ2-4, with 9 bases matching TRBD2. CDR1 LNHDA and CDR2 SQIVND come from the germline V gene (reference sequence). Trimming took 7 bases from V and 0 from J; bases not matched to a gene: 10. The CDR3 length is 17 residues. As DNA, the CDR3 is TGTGCCAGTACTTCGACTAGCGGAGTATTAGCCAAAAACATTCAGTACTTC. Its translation is CASTSTSGVLAKNIQYF.

The chain combines TRBV4-1 with TRBJ2-3, with 8 bases that match TRBD2. The CDR3 loop spans 19 amino acids. V gave up 1 base and J gave up 1 base; unmatched junction bases: 13. Germline V CDR1 and CDR2: MGHRA, YSYEKL. The CDR3 region has the DNA TGCGCCAGCAGCCAAGGGGGCTATTTAGCGGGAACTCGCACAGATACGCAGTATTTT. Its protein product is CASSQGGYLAGTRTDTQYF.

There are a few counts of this clone. The genes are TRBV6-5 and TRBJ1-5; 8 positions match TRBD1. J lost 2 bases, V lost 5 bases, and 2 bases had no gene match. The CDR3 has 14 residues. Germline loops: CDR1 MNHEY, CDR2 SVGAGI. CDR3 in DNA: TGTGCCAGCAGTCAGGACAGGGGCAATCAGCCCCAGCATTTT. Its protein product is CASSQDRGNQPQHF.

In its sample, this clone was seen once. The V and J genes are TRBV30 and TRBJ2-7, with 9 bases that match TRBD2. In germline, CDR1 is GTSNPN, CDR2 SVGIG (reference sequence). The CDR3 covers 15 residues. V shed 3 bases, J shed 0 bases, and the junction held 6 bases outside the gene matches. CDR3 sequence (DNA): TGTGCCTGGAGATCTAGCGGGATCCTCTCCTACGAGCAGTACTTC. Encoded protein: CAWRSSGILSYEQYF.

The chain carries TRBV4-1 and TRBJ2-7, with TRBD1 matching over 9 bases. Germline lookup yields CDR1 MGHRA and CDR2 YSYEKL. V lost 4 bases, J lost 3 bases, and 4 bases stayed unmatched. The CDR3 spans 14 residues. This chain's CDR3 is CASSPGQGFYEQYF. CDR3 nucleotide sequence: TGCGCCAGCAGCCCGGGACAGGGATTCTACGAGCAGTACTTC.